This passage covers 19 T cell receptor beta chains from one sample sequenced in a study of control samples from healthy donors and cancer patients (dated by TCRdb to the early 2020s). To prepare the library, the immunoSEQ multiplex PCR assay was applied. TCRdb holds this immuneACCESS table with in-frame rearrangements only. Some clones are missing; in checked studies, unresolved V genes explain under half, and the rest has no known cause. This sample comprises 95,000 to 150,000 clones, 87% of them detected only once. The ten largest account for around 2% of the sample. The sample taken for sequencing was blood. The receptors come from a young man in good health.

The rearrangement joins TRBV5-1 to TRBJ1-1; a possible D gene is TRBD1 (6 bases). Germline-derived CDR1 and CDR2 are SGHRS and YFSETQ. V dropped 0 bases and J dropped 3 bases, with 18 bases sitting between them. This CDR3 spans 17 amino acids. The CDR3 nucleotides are TGCGCCAGCAGCTTGGCGGTGGGGGGGCTGGTCGACACTGAAGCTTTCTTT. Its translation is CASSLAVGGLVDTEAFF.

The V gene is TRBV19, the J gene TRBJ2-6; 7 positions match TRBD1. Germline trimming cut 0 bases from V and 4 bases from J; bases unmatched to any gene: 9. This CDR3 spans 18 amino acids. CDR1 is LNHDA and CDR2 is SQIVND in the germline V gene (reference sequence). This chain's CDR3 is CASSIDPGTALGANVLTF. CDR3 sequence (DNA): TGTGCCAGTAGTATAGATCCCGGGACAGCACTAGGGGCCAACGTCCTGACTTTC.

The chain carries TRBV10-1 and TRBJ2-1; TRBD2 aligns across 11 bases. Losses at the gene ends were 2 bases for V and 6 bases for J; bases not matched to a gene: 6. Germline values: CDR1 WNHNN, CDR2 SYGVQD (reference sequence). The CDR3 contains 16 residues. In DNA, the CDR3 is TGCGCCAGCAGTGAGGAAGGGACTAGCGGATCCAATGAGCAGTTCTTC. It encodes CASSEEGTSGSNEQFF.

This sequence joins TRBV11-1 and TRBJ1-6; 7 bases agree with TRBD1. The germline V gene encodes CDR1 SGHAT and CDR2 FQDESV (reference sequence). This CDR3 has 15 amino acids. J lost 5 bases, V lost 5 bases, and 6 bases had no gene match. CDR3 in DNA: TGTGCCAGCAGCCCAACCGGGACAGATAATTCACCCCTCCACTTT. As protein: CASSPTGTDNSPLHF.

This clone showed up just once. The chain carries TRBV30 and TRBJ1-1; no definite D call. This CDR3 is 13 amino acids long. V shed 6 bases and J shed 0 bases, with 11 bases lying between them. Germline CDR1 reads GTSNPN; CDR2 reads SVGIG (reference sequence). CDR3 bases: TGTGCCTGCAGGAGGTTTATGAACACTGAAGCTTTCTTT. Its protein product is CACRRFMNTEAFF.

The CDR3 spells CASSGFKGALMNTEAFF. DNA for the CDR3: TGTGCCAGCAGTGGGTTTAAGGGGGCCCTTATGAACACTGAAGCTTTCTTT. This chain links TRBV27 with TRBJ1-1; 7 nucleotides align to TRBD1. Germline lookup yields CDR1 MNHEY and CDR2 SMNVEV (reference sequence). The CDR3 length is 17 residues. V shed 5 bases, J shed 0 bases, and the junction held 12 bases outside the gene matches.

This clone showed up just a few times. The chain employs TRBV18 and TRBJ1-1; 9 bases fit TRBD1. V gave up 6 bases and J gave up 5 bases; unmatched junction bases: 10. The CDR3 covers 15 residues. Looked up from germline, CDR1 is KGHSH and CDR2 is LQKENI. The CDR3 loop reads CASSHDTGGSTEAFF. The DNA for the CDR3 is TGTGCCAGCTCGCACGATACAGGGGGCTCGACTGAAGCTTTCTTT.

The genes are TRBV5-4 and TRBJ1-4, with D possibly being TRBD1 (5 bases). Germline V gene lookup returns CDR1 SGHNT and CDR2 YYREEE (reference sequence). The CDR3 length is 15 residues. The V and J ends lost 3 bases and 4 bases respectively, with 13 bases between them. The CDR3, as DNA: TGTGCCAGCAGCTCTGTACAGGAGGGTAATGAAAAACTGTTTTTT. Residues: CASSSVQEGNEKLFF. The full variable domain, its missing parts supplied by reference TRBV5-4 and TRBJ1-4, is ETGVTQSPTHLIKTRGQQVTLRCSSQSGHNTVSWYQQALGQGPQFIFQYYREEENGRGNFPPRFSGLQFPNYSSELNVNALELDDSALYLCASSSVQEGNEKLFFGSGTQLSVL.

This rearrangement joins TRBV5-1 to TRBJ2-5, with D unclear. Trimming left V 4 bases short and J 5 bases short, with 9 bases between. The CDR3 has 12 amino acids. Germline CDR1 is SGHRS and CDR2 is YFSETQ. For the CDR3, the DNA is TGCGCCAGCAGCAATCACAAGGAGACCCAGTACTTC. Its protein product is CASSNHKETQYF.

DNA for the CDR3: TGTGCCAGCAGCCAAGACGGGACAGGGGCTGAAAAACTGTTTTTT. Translating gives CASSQDGTGAEKLFF. The chain has TRBV4-2 and TRBJ1-4; 10 bases are a match to TRBD1. The V gene end was trimmed by 0 bases and the J gene end by 7 bases; junction bases not matched to a gene: 2. The CDR3 is 15 residues long. Germline V CDR1 and CDR2: LGHNA, YNFKEQ.

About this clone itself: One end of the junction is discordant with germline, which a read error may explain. The CDR3: CAWSVIGTLRVLF. The CDR3 DNA sequence: TGTGCCTGGAGTGTAATCGGGACCCTTCGTGTCCTCTTC. The genes are TRBV30 and TRBJ2-1; perhaps D is TRBD1 or TRBD2 (5 bases each). The germline CDR1 and CDR2 sequences are GTSNPN and SVGIG (reference sequence). This CDR3 comprises 13 residues.

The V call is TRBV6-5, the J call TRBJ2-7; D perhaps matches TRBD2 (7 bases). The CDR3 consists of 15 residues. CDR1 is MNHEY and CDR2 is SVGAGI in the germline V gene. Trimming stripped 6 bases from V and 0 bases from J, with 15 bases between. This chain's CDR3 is CASRGGLQISYEQYF. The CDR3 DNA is TGTGCCAGCAGGGGGGGGCTTCAAATCTCCTACGAGCAGTACTTC.

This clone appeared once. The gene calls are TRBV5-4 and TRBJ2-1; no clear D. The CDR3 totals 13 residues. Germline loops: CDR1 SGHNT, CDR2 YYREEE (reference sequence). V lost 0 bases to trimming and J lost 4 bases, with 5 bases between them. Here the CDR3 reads CASSLDRYNEQFF. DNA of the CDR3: TGTGCCAGCAGCTTGGATCGGTACAATGAGCAGTTCTTC.

The CDR3 sequence: CASSGGISAVGYTF. CDR3 sequence (DNA): TGTGCCAGCAGCGGAGGGATTTCCGCGGTTGGCTACACCTTC. The genes are TRBV6-2 or TRBV6-3 and TRBJ1-2; no clear D gene. Germline V CDR1 and CDR2: MNHEY, SVGEGT. V gave up 6 bases and J gave up 7 bases, with 18 bases separating them. The CDR3 covers 14 residues.

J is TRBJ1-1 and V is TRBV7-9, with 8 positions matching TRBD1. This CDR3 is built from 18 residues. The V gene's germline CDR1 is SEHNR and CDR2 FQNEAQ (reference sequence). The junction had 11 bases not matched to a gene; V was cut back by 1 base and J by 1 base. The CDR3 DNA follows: TGTGCCAGCAGCTTAGGATTTTCAGGGGGCGGCCAGAACACTGAAGCTTTCTTT. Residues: CASSLGFSGGGQNTEAFF.

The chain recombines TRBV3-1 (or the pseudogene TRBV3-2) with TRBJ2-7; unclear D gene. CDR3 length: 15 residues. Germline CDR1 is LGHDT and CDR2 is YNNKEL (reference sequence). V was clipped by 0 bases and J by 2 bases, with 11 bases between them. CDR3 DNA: TGTGCCAGCAGCCAAGAATCCTCCGGACCCTACGAGCAGTACTTC. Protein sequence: CASSQESSGPYEQYF.

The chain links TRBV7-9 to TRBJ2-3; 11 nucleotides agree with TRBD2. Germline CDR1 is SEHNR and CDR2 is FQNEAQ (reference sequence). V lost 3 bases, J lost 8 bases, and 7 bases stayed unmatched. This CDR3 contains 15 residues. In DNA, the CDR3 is TGTGCCAGCAGCTTGACTAGCGGGACCCCCGGTACGCAGTATTTT. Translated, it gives CASSLTSGTPGTQYF.

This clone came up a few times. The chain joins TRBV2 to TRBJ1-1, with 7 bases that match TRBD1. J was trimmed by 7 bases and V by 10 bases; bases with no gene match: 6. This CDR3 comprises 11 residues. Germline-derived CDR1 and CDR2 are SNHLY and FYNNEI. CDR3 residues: CATQGGGEAFF. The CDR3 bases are TGTGCCACCCAGGGGGGCGGTGAAGCTTTCTTT. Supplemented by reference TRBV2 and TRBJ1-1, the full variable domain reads EPEVTQTPSHQVTQMGQEVILRCVPISNHLYFYWYRQILGQKVEFLVSFYNNEISEKSEIFDDQFSVERPDGSNFTLKIRSTKLEDSAMYFCATQGGGEAFFGQGTRLTVV.

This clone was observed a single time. CDR3 nucleotide sequence: TGTGCCAGCAGTTATTGGAGGCTAGCGGGAGGCCCGAGCACAGATACGCAGTATTTT. Protein product: CASSYWRLAGGPSTDTQYF. The chain recombines TRBV6-2 or TRBV6-3 with TRBJ2-3; 11 nucleotides align to TRBD2. The CDR3 loop spans 19 amino acids. Germline V gene data show CDR1 as MNHEY and CDR2 as SVGEGT. J was trimmed by 0 bases and V by 3 bases; bases with no gene match: 11.